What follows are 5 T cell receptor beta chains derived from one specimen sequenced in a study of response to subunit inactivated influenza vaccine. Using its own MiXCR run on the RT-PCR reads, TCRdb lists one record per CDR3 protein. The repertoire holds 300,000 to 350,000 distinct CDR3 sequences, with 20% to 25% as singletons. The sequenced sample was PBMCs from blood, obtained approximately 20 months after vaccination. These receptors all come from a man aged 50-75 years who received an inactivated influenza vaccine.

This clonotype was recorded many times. The CDR3 bases are TGTGCCAGCTCACCCGGACAGGGGGCGAATTCACCCCTCCACTTT. This translates into CASSPGQGANSPLHF. The gene calls are TRBV18 and TRBJ1-6; TRBD1 aligns across 11 bases. Germline V lookup: CDR1 KGHSH, CDR2 LQKENI. With 3 bases clipped from V and 7 bases from J, the junction kept 2 bases outside the gene matches. This CDR3 spans 15 amino acids.

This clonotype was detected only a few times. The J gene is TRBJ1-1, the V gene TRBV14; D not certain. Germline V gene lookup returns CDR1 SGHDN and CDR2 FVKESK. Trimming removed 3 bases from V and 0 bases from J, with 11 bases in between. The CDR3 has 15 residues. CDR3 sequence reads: CASSQIGNLNTEAFF. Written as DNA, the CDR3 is TGTGCCAGCAGCCAGATAGGGAACCTGAACACTGAAGCTTTCTTT.

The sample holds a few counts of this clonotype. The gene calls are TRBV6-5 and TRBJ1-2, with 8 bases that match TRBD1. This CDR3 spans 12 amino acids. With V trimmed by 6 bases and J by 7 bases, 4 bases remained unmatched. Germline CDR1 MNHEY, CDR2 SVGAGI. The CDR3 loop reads CASRQGARGYTF. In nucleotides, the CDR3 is TGTGCCAGCAGGCAGGGGGCGCGTGGCTACACCTTC.

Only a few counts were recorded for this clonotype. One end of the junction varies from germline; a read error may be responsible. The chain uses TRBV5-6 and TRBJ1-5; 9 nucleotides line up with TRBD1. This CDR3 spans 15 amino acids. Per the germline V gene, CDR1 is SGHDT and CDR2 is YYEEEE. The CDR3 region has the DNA TGTGCCAGCAGCCGAAACACAGGGGGCAACCAGCCCCAGCATTTT. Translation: CASSRNTGGNQPQHF.

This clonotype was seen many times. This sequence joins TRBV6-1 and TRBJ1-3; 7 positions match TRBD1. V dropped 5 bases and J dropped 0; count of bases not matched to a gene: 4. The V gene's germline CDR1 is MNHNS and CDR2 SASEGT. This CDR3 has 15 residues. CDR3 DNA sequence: TGTGCCAGCAGTATCGGGACAGACTCTGGAAACACCATATATTTT. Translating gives CASSIGTDSGNTIYF.